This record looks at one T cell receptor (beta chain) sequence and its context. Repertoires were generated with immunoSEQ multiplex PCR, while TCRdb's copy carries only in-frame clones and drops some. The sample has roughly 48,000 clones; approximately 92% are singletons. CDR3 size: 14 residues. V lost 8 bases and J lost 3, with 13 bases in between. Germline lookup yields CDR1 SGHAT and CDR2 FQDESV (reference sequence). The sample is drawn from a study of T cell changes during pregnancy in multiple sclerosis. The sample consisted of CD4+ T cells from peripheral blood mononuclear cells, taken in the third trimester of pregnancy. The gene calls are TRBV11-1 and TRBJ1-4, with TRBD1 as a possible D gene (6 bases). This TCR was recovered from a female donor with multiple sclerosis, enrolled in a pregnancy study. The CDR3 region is CASSRTASNEKLFF. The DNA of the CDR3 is TGTGCCAGCTCAAGGACAGCTTCTAATGAAAAACTGTTTTTT.